These T cell receptor beta chains were read from a single sample in a study of STAT3 mutations in large granular lymphocyte leukemia. The method was immunoSEQ multiplex PCR; TCRdb's version includes in-frame clones alone and lacks a portion of them. This table holds about 42,000 clones, roughly 77% found once. Specimen: PBMCs. The receptors come from a human donor with T large granular lymphocyte leukemia. Some clones in this sample may be carry-over from other donors' samples. Both conserved end residues are part of each CDR3. D genes are given only for firm matches. Clone sizes are given selectively: once, few, many, or a class where the clone is expanded.

v_call	d_call	j_call	clone_size	cdr3_nt	cdr3_aa
TRBV5-1	.	TRBJ2-5	.	TGCGCCAGCAGCTCCGACAGGGAGACCCAGTACTTC	CASSSDRETQYF
TRBV5-4	TRBD2	TRBJ2-1	many	TGTGCCAGCAGCGCCACCGGGACTAGGAACTACAATGAGCAGTTCTTC	CASSATGTRNYNEQFF
TRBV29-1	.	TRBJ1-2	.	TGCAGCGTTGTTTTCCCGGGACGTAACTATGGCTACACCTTC	CSVVFPGRNYGYTF
TRBV6-6	.	TRBJ2-3	.	TGTGCCAGCAGTCCCTCGGGCCAGGGGGGTACAGATACGCAGTATTTT	CASSPSGQGGTDTQYF
TRBV7-9	.	TRBJ1-4	.	TGTGCCAGCAGCTCATCGAAGACGTCGTTACGGCAAAAACTGTTTTTT	CASSSSKTSLRQKLFF
TRBV7-2	TRBD2	TRBJ2-7	.	TGTGCCAGCAGCTTAGGGTTGCGGGGGGGCGCGCAGTACTTC	CASSLGLRGGAQYF
TRBV5-4	.	TRBJ1-6	.	TGTGCCAGCAGCCTTCAGGGTTCCTATAATTCACCCCTCCACTTT	CASSLQGSYNSPLHF
TRBV5-1	.	TRBJ2-2	few	TGCGCCAGCAGCGTTACAGGGCTAACCGGGGAGCTGTTTTTT	CASSVTGLTGELFF
TRBV19	.	TRBJ2-3	.	TGTGCCAGTAACCCTAGCGTCACAGATACGCAGTATTTT	CASNPSVTDTQYF
TRBV19	.	TRBJ1-6	.	TGTGCCAGCAAGTACGGAGAGGGCTCCTATAATTCACCCCTCCACTTT	CASKYGEGSYNSPLHF
TRBV7-8	.	TRBJ2-5	.	TGTGCCAGCAGGGACAGCCAAGAGACCCAGTACTTC	CASRDSQETQYF